The next 29 T cell receptor beta chains were all read from a single sample in a study of regulatory T cells in long-lasting Graves disease (dated by TCRdb to 2020 to 2023). Library prep was done by multiplex PCR. The listed sequencing device is Illumina HiSeq 4000. CDR3 regions were amplified by Arm-PCR with iRepertoire HTBI primers to construct TCR beta libraries. The public reads were run again by TCRdb, first through fastp at Q25 and then through MiXCR, and only productive beta chains were kept. Each CDR3 protein appears once, grouped with its most common genes and DNA. Here the sample has hundreds of thousands of distinct CDR3 sequences; roughly 16% occur a single time. Of the sample, roughly 25% is held by the ten largest clones. According to the study, the label for this sample's time point signals: newly diagnosed GD, antithyroid drugs for less than 3 months. For both TCR sequencing and RNA sequencing, RNA was extracted from PBMCs in TRIzol.

These data also featured in a second study, about T cells in Graves' hyperthyroidism and ophthalmopathy.

The source was peripheral blood mononuclear cells (PBMCs), collected at new diagnosis, from a patient treated with antithyroid drugs. These TCRs come from a woman aged 35-65 years with Graves disease. Donor details come from another sample of the same person, matched by shared clones.

There are many counts of this clonotype. The rearrangement uses TRBV5-1 and TRBJ1-2; no clear D. The CDR3 loop spans 14 amino acids. The germline CDR1 and CDR2 sequences are SGHRS and YFSETQ. V gave up 3 bases and J gave up 2 bases, with 11 bases separating them. In DNA form, the CDR3 reads TGCGCCAGCAGCTCCTTCCGAGGGAACTATGGCTACACCTTC. Translating gives CASSSFRGNYGYTF.

This clonotype occurred a few times. The rearrangement joins TRBV20-1 to TRBJ1-1, with 9 bases that match TRBD1. Losses at the gene ends were 5 bases for V and 5 bases for J; bases not matched to a gene: 3. The CDR3 is 12 residues long. Germline CDR1 is DFQATT and CDR2 is SNEGSKA (reference sequence). The CDR3 loop is CSAVTGGTEAFF. The CDR3 coding sequence is TGCAGTGCTGTGACAGGGGGGACTGAAGCTTTCTTT.

This clonotype was counted many times. J is TRBJ2-4 and V is TRBV12-3 or TRBV12-4; 9 bases fit TRBD1. J gave up 0 bases and V 5 bases, and 5 bases lay outside the gene matches. The CDR3 length is 16 residues. The CDR3 protein is CASSAQGAGAKNIQYF. The CDR3 DNA reads as TGTGCCAGCAGTGCACAGGGGGCTGGAGCCAAAAACATTCAGTACTTC.

The V and J genes are TRBV7-2 and TRBJ2-3; possibly TRBD1 or TRBD2 for D (5 bases each). CDR3 length: 14 amino acids. Trimming removed 2 bases from V and 6 bases from J, with 12 bases in between. Germline CDR1 SGHTA, CDR2 FQGNSA. In DNA, the CDR3 is TGTGCCAGCAGCTTACTAGGGGAGAAGGATACGCAGTATTTT. Translation: CASSLLGEKDTQYF.

This clonotype was detected many times. The genes are TRBV2 and TRBJ2-5; no reliable D call. The CDR3 covers 14 residues. Trimming stripped 4 bases from V and 4 bases from J, with 13 bases between. From germline, CDR1 is SNHLY and CDR2 FYNNEI. The DNA for the CDR3 is TGTGCCAGCAGTGTTGACTCTTTTCTAGAGACCCAGTACTTC. Encoded protein: CASSVDSFLETQYF.

This clonotype was counted at least ten times. The chain couples TRBV28 to TRBJ1-5; D is possibly TRBD1 (6 bases). From germline, CDR1 is MDHEN and CDR2 SYDVKM. The CDR3 has 16 amino acids. The V and J ends lost 4 bases and 6 bases respectively, with 19 bases between them. The CDR3 is CASSSHREGPSQPQHF. In nucleotides, the CDR3 is TGTGCCAGCAGTTCCCACAGGGAGGGGCCAAGTCAGCCCCAGCATTTT.

This clonotype was counted ten times or more. The J gene is TRBJ2-3, the V gene TRBV10-3, with D unresolved. Trimming left V 4 bases short and J 5 bases short, with 10 bases between. Germline CDR1 is ENHRY and CDR2 is SYGVKD. This CDR3 has 13 residues. Written as DNA, the CDR3 is TGTGCCATCAGTGGGAGACTGGGAGATACGCAGTATTTT. It codes for CAISGRLGDTQYF.

This rearrangement joins TRBV5-4 to TRBJ2-3; the match to TRBD1 covers 7 bases. Trimming removed 4 bases from V and 4 bases from J; junction bases left unmatched: 6. Germline loops: CDR1 SGHNT, CDR2 YYREEE (reference sequence). This CDR3 has 14 residues. DNA for the CDR3: TGTGCCAGCAGCAGGCAGGGGGTCCCAGATACGCAGTATTTT. Its translation is CASSRQGVPDTQYF. Full variable domain (outside the CDR3, taken from reference TRBV5-4 and TRBJ2-3): ETGVTQSPTHLIKTRGQQVTLRCSSQSGHNTVSWYQQALGQGPQFIFQYYREEENGRGNFPPRFSGLQFPNYSSELNVNALELDDSALYLCASSRQGVPDTQYFGPGTRLTVL.

Comments on this clonotype: This may arise from a read error, as a much more abundant clone is one base away. The V gene is TRBV2, the J gene TRBJ1-2; tentatively, D is TRBD1 (6 bases). Germline assignment: CDR1 SNHLY and CDR2 FYNNEI. This CDR3 is built from 14 residues. Trimming took 5 bases from V and 4 from J, leaving 14 bases between them. The CDR3, as DNA: TGTGCCAGCAGTAAAGGGGGGGCGGTCTATGGCTACACCTTC. This translates into CASSKGGAVYGYTF.

This CDR3 reads CASSELLSGYTF. CDR3 nucleotides: TGTGCCAGCAGCGAGCTGTTAAGTGGCTACACCTTC. The chain recombines TRBV7-2 with TRBJ1-2; no firm D call. The CDR3 has 12 amino acids. V lost 5 bases and J 7 bases, leaving 11 bases between the germline ends. In germline, CDR1 is SGHTA, CDR2 FQGNSA.

The V gene is TRBV4-2, the J gene TRBJ1-2, with D possibly TRBD1 on 5 matching bases. Trimming took off 3 bases at V and 1 base at J, with 15 bases between the two ends. CDR3 size: 16 residues. Germline lookup yields CDR1 LGHNA and CDR2 YNFKEQ. The CDR3 DNA reads TGTGCCAGCAGCCAGCCCGGGGGGGAGGTTAACTATGGCTACACCTTC. Its protein is CASSQPGGEVNYGYTF.

The chain carries TRBV3-1 and TRBJ2-1; a possible D gene is TRBD1 (6 bases). CDR1 is LGHDT and CDR2 is YNNKEL in the germline V gene (reference sequence). With 4 bases removed from V and 13 bases from J, the gap between germline ends came to 23 bases. CDR3 length: 15 residues. This chain's CDR3 is CASSLLGTYIRGQFF. CDR3 in DNA: TGTGCCAGCAGCCTACTGGGGACCTATATCAGGGGACAGTTCTTC.

There are a few counts of this clonotype. Given a much more abundant clone one base away, this may be a read error. CDR3 sequence reads: CANSPLRPLANEKLFF. The CDR3 nucleotides are TGTGCCAACTCACCCCTAAGGCCCTTGGCTAATGAAAAACTGTTTTTT. The chain employs TRBV18 and TRBJ1-4, with no clear D. CDR1 is KGHSH and CDR2 is LQKENI in the germline V gene. CDR3 length equals 16 residues.

This clonotype was found many times. J is TRBJ2-3 and V is TRBV3-1, with TRBD1 identical over 8 bases. The V segment lost 6 bases and the J segment 1 base; nucleotides outside the gene matches: 3. This CDR3 has 14 amino acids. From germline, CDR1 is LGHDT and CDR2 YNNKEL (reference sequence). CDR3 protein: CASSQTGGTDTQYF. In DNA, the CDR3 is TGTGCCAGCAGTCAGACAGGGGGCACAGATACGCAGTATTTT.

In this sample, this clonotype turned up many times. The chain uses TRBV6-1 and TRBJ2-3, with 7 bases aligning to TRBD2. The germline gives CDR1 MNHNS, CDR2 SASEGT. Trimming at V came to 6 bases and at J to 4 bases, leaving 22 bases not matched to a gene. The CDR3 runs 19 residues. In DNA, the CDR3 is TGTGCCAGCAGAAACACACAGGAGAAATATTACACTAGCGCAGATACGCAGTATTTT. The encoded protein is CASRNTQEKYYTSADTQYF.

This clonotype was recorded at least ten times. The chain recombines TRBV30 with TRBJ2-3; 8 nucleotides match TRBD2. The CDR3 covers 13 residues. The V gene's germline CDR1 is GTSNPN and CDR2 SVGIG (reference sequence). V gave up 1 base and J gave up 4 bases; unmatched junction bases: 1. This CDR3 reads CAWSAGGADTQYF. CDR3 nucleotides: TGTGCCTGGAGTGCCGGGGGGGCAGATACGCAGTATTTT.

The chain recombines TRBV20-1 with TRBJ2-5, with D uncertain. CDR3 size: 13 residues. Germline-derived CDR1 and CDR2 are DFQATT and SNEGSKA (reference sequence). V lost 3 bases, J lost 4 bases, and 12 bases lay in between. The CDR3 nucleotides read TGCAGTGCTAGTCATGGACGGGTAGAGACCCAGTACTTC. It codes for CSASHGRVETQYF.

This clonotype was observed many times. V usage is TRBV3-1 and J usage is TRBJ2-1, with D perhaps assigned TRBD1 or TRBD2 (5 bases each). The V end was cut by 0 bases, the J end by 6 bases, with 12 bases between. This CDR3 comprises 15 residues. From germline, CDR1 is LGHDT and CDR2 YNNKEL (reference sequence). CDR3 bases: TGTGCCAGCAGCCAAGATGGGGGTTGGGGCAATGAGCAGTTCTTC. Translation: CASSQDGGWGNEQFF.

There are many counts of this clonotype. The CDR3 sequence is CASSQAQTSGGETQYF. Here the CDR3 DNA reads TGTGCCAGCAGCCAAGCCCAGACTAGCGGGGGAGAGACCCAGTACTTC. J is TRBJ2-5 and V is TRBV3-1; 12 positions agree with TRBD2. Losses at the gene ends were 1 base for V and 4 bases for J; bases not matched to a gene: 4. The CDR3 has 16 amino acids. Germline CDR1 LGHDT, CDR2 YNNKEL (reference sequence).

This clonotype came up many times. The rearrangement uses TRBV18 and TRBJ2-7; D might be TRBD1 (6 bases). From germline, CDR1 is KGHSH and CDR2 LQKENI. This CDR3 has 13 amino acids. Trimming stripped 6 bases from V and 6 bases from J, with 15 bases between. The CDR3 DNA follows: TGTGCCAGCTCCCTCGGACAGCTAGGCGAGCAGTACTTC. It yields the protein CASSLGQLGEQYF.

A word on this clonotype: Being one base from a much bigger clone, this may be a read error. V and J are TRBV2 and TRBJ1-2; 10 nucleotides line up with TRBD1. The CDR3 is made up of 14 amino acids. CDR1 is SNHLY and CDR2 is FYNNEI in the germline V gene. V dropped 7 bases and J dropped 2; count of bases not matched to a gene: 4. CDR3: CASNVGQGNYGYTF. Written as DNA, the CDR3 is TGTGCCAGCAACGTGGGACAGGGGAACTATGGCTACACCTTC.

This clonotype turned up a few times. The chain has TRBV19 and TRBJ1-2, with D possibly matching TRBD1 (6 bases). With 5 bases removed from V and 2 bases from J, the gap between germline ends came to 12 bases. The germline V gene encodes CDR1 LNHDA and CDR2 SQIVND (reference sequence). This CDR3 is 14 amino acids long. As DNA, the CDR3 is TGTGCCAGTAGTTGGGGGGGCAGAAACTATGGCTACACCTTC. Protein sequence: CASSWGGRNYGYTF.

This clonotype was counted at least ten times. The rearrangement uses TRBV7-8 and TRBJ2-3; 10 bases fit TRBD2. With the DNA end fitting TRBJ2-7 better, the J assignment may be wrong. This CDR3 has 16 amino acids. CDR1 and CDR2 from the germline V gene are SGHVS and FQNEAQ. CDR3 DNA sequence: TGTGCCAGCAGCCTATCCTCTAGCGGGGGTCTGGGAGAGCAGTACTTC. The encoded protein is CASSLSSSGGLGEQYF.

In its sample, this clonotype was seen many times. Compared with germline, one end of the junction differs, possibly owing to a read error. This chain uses TRBV12-3 or TRBV12-4 with TRBJ2-7; no firm D call. This CDR3 has 11 amino acids. CDR3 amino acids: CASSPSDEQYF. CDR3 nucleotide sequence: TGTGCCAGCAGTCCCTCCGACGAGCAGTACTTC.

This clonotype was counted at least ten times. The J gene is TRBJ2-7, the V gene TRBV30; D is possibly TRBD1 or TRBD2 (5 bases each). The germline V gene has CDR1 GTSNPN and CDR2 SVGIG (reference sequence). V dropped 2 bases and J dropped 2 bases, with 13 bases sitting between them. CDR3 length: 14 residues. As DNA, the CDR3 is TGTGCCTGGAGTCCCGGGACGGCTACCTACGAGCAGTACTTC. It is translated as CAWSPGTATYEQYF.

In this sample, this clonotype turned up a few times. V and J are TRBV24-1 and TRBJ2-2; D is unclear. This CDR3 is 11 amino acids long. Trimming removed 9 bases at V and 0 bases at J, with 1 base between. In germline, CDR1 is KGHDR, CDR2 SFDVKD. The CDR3 region has the DNA TGTGCCACCTCGAACACCGGGGAGCTGTTTTTT. It encodes CATSNTGELFF.

CDR3 sequence: CASSPGQGFWDTEAFF. DNA for the CDR3: TGTGCCAGCAGCCCGGGACAGGGTTTTTGGGACACTGAAGCTTTCTTT. The chain carries TRBV3-1 and TRBJ1-1; 9 bases are a match to TRBD1. Germline assignment: CDR1 LGHDT and CDR2 YNNKEL (reference sequence). J was trimmed by 3 bases and V by 4 bases; bases with no gene match: 9. The CDR3 contains 16 residues.

This clonotype was seen ten or more times. CDR3 DNA: TGTGCCAGCCAAAGTCCGGGTAGCCCTCAAGAGACCCAGTACTTC. It encodes CASQSPGSPQETQYF. The rearrangement joins TRBV2 to TRBJ2-5; no clear D gene. V lost 8 bases and J 2 bases, leaving 18 bases between the germline ends. Germline lookup yields CDR1 SNHLY and CDR2 FYNNEI. The CDR3 sequence is 15 residues long.

This clonotype was picked up a small number of times. The rearrangement joins TRBV7-2 to TRBJ1-1, with D perhaps matching TRBD1 (5 bases). CDR1 is SGHTA, CDR2 FQGNSA, per germline. The V gene lost 5 bases and the J gene lost 2 bases, with 12 bases spanning the gap. This CDR3 is built from 14 residues. The CDR3 is CASSGDPLNTEAFF. As DNA, the CDR3 is TGTGCCAGCAGCGGGGACCCCTTAAACACTGAAGCTTTCTTT.